These T cell receptor beta chains were read from a single sample in a study of PD-L1 blockade in urothelial cancer. The protocol was immunoSEQ multiplex PCR, while the TCRdb copy is restricted to in-frame clones and leaves out a portion. Found here are about 130,000 clones, about 88% of them singletons; the top ten hold 3.2%. The source was PBMCs, collected around atezolizumab (anti-PD-L1) treatment. These receptors all stem from a man aged 50 or older with urothelial cancer. Each CDR3 is given with its conserved first and last residue.

CDR3 protein,J gene,V gene
CASSQGGQQETQYF,TRBJ2-5,TRBV4-2
CASSRGQSYNSPLHF,TRBJ1-6,TRBV28
CASRIFWDTYGYTF,TRBJ1-2,TRBV5-4
CAISEETGLYEQYF,TRBJ2-7,TRBV10-3
CSVEGGSGNTIYF,TRBJ1-3,TRBV29-1
CASSIRQIPGGYTF,TRBJ1-2,TRBV19
CASSPKRAQSTDTQYF,TRBJ2-3,TRBV7-3
CASSPLAGGSYNEQFF,TRBJ2-1,TRBV18
CASSLGTGDNSPLHF,TRBJ1-6,TRBV7-9
CASSYSIIWEGTQYF,TRBJ2-5,TRBV6-5
CASSQAIYGTRGNTIYF,TRBJ1-3,TRBV4-2
CASSEKGQGGSPLHF,TRBJ1-6,TRBV5-1
CATGVLGGELFF,TRBJ2-2,TRBV11-2
CASSSFYEQYF,TRBJ2-7,TRBV5-1
CASSFSGSSYEQYF,TRBJ2-7,TRBV7-2
CASSIVAGVIGELFF,TRBJ2-2,TRBV19
CASRQTGFRNTIYF,TRBJ1-3,TRBV6-5
CASSGDWRYSGYTF,TRBJ1-2,TRBV6-6
CASSLVAGTTDTQYF,TRBJ2-3,TRBV11-2
CASSTTTGFYNSPLHF,TRBJ1-6,TRBV9
CASSLATSGRAGWSEQFF,TRBJ2-1,TRBV5-1
CASSLNRGGNTIYF,TRBJ1-3,TRBV7-9
CASCCPGLANAPGELFF,TRBJ2-2,TRBV12-5
CATRGGLNYGYTF,TRBJ1-2,TRBV6-5
CASATSQGGPSYEQYF,TRBJ2-7,TRBV5-1
CATQGLAAEQYF,TRBJ2-7,TRBV28
CASSVQDNYGYTF,TRBJ1-2,TRBV9